The 9 T cell receptor beta chains in this list originate from one sample, sequenced in a study of cytomegalovirus exposure and HLA in healthy donors. A multiplex PCR was run with 60 Vbeta primers and 13 Jbeta primers. Some clones are missing from TCRdb's copy, which holds only in-frame ones; the method was immunoSEQ multiplex PCR. The top ten clones hold 2.1% of a sample with about 150,000 clones, roughly 72% of them seen once. The specimen sequenced was PBMCs. These receptors were collected from a man aged 25 to 40 in good health and CMV-seronegative.

The table lists this clone with a few counts. The chain has TRBV4-3 and TRBJ1-1; D not certain. This CDR3 has 14 residues. The germline V and J ends were trimmed by 4 bases and 0 bases, with 9 bases remaining between them. CDR1 and CDR2 from the germline V gene are LGHNA and YSLEER. The CDR3 sequence is CASSRLQMNTEAFF. The CDR3 nucleotides read TGCGCCAGCAGCCGGTTACAGATGAACACTGAAGCTTTCTTT.

The chain uses TRBV7-9 and TRBJ2-7, with TRBD1 identical over 10 bases. Trimming at V came to 5 bases and at J to 6 bases, leaving 13 bases not matched to a gene. Germline CDR1 reads SEHNR; CDR2 reads FQNEAQ (reference sequence). This CDR3 contains 16 residues. In nucleotides, the CDR3 is TGTGCCAGCAGCCCCCCCACCGGGACAGGGGAAATCGAGCAGTACTTC. This encodes CASSPPTGTGEIEQYF.

The chain uses TRBV19 and TRBJ2-3; 9 bases are shared with TRBD1. After removal of 1 base from V and 0 bases from J, the junction contained 2 bases not matched to a gene. The CDR3 is made up of 16 amino acids. Germline CDR1 and CDR2: LNHDA and SQIVND (reference sequence). The CDR3 region has the DNA TGTGCCAGTAGTATAGGTGGGACAGGGAGCACAGATACGCAGTATTTT. Translated, it gives CASSIGGTGSTDTQYF.

The chain is built from TRBV7-8 and TRBJ2-5; perhaps TRBD2 as D (6 bases). Germline CDR1 is SGHVS and CDR2 is FQNEAQ. This CDR3 comprises 11 residues. Trimming removed 5 bases from V and 9 bases from J, with 10 bases in between. In nucleotides, the CDR3 is TGTGCCAGCAGCGACGGGGGTCCCCAGTACTTC. It is translated as CASSDGGPQYF.

The count of this clone is one. The chain recombines TRBV6-5 with TRBJ2-1; TRBD2 matches 7 bases. CDR3 length equals 16 residues. Per germline, CDR1 MNHEY and CDR2 SVGAGI. V was pared by 4 bases and J by 3 bases, with 9 bases of the junction left unmatched. CDR3: CASSSLGGGFYNEQFF. The CDR3 DNA reads as TGTGCCAGCAGTTCCCTTGGGGGGGGTTTCTACAATGAGCAGTTCTTC.

The chain links TRBV10-3 to TRBJ1-2, with D unresolved. Germline V CDR1 and CDR2: ENHRY, SYGVKD. There are 13 residues in the CDR3. V was cut by 6 bases and J by 4 bases, with 12 bases left in between. CDR3 protein: CAIRDEGSYGYTF. The DNA for the CDR3 is TGTGCCATCAGGGACGAGGGCTCCTATGGCTACACCTTC.

The chain employs TRBV2 and TRBJ2-1; 9 bases agree with TRBD1. The trim removed 8 bases at V and 7 bases at J, leaving 6 bases unmatched. There are 13 residues in the CDR3. The germline V gene has CDR1 SNHLY and CDR2 FYNNEI. The CDR3 sequence is CASGTGTLNEQFF. In DNA, the CDR3 is TGTGCCAGCGGGACAGGGACCCTAAATGAGCAGTTCTTC.

Concerning this clone itself: The junction differs from germline at one of its ends, possibly a read error. V gene TRBV7-9 combines with J gene TRBJ1-1; unclear D gene. CDR1 and CDR2 from the germline V gene are SEHNR and FQNEAQ (reference sequence). The CDR3 spans 12 residues. This chain's CDR3 is CSSSLREAEAFF. DNA of the CDR3: TGTTCCAGCAGCTTACGGGAAGCTGAAGCTTTCTTT.

This clone has only a few counts. In DNA form, the CDR3 reads TGTGCCAGCAGTGAAGCGCCTAGAGGGACTGAAGCTTTCTTT. Its protein is CASSEAPRGTEAFF. This chain connects TRBV6-1 to TRBJ1-1; no definite D call. Trimming shortened V by 0 bases and J by 5 bases, and 10 bases separated the two germline ends. This CDR3 has 14 residues. From germline, CDR1 is MNHNS and CDR2 SASEGT.